Following are 32 T cell receptor beta chains from one sample sequenced in a study of blood T cell repertoires in COVID-19. This table comes from immunoSEQ multiplex PCR, and its TCRdb copy is limited to in-frame clones, with some not included. Among approximately 130,000 clones listed, 85% to 90% were seen once. The sequenced sample consisted of peripheral blood. The receptors shown here come from a human donor in a cohort sampled during active COVID-19.

The gene calls are TRBV7-8 and TRBJ2-4; 8 bases match TRBD2. The ends lost 3 bases at V and 8 bases at J; junction bases unmatched: 6. Germline loops: CDR1 SGHVS, CDR2 FQNEAQ. The CDR3 runs to 14 residues. The CDR3 loop reads CASSFRAGADIQYF. The CDR3 region has the DNA TGTGCCAGCAGCTTTAGAGCGGGAGCTGACATTCAGTACTTC.

The V and J genes are TRBV2 and TRBJ1-6; maybe TRBD1 (6 bases). The germline V and J ends were trimmed by 6 bases and 9 bases, with 18 bases remaining between them. The CDR3 has 15 amino acids. Germline V gene data show CDR1 as SNHLY and CDR2 as FYNNEI. CDR3 sequence reads: CASSPGAGLGSPLHF. CDR3 sequence (DNA): TGTGCCAGCAGCCCAGGGGCTGGGTTGGGTTCACCCCTCCACTTT.

J is TRBJ2-5 and V is TRBV25-1; possibly TRBD1 for D (5 bases). CDR1 is MGHDK, CDR2 SYGVNS, per germline. The germline V and J ends were trimmed by 2 bases and 3 bases, with 7 bases remaining between them. There are 13 residues in the CDR3. CDR3 in DNA: TGTGCCAGCAGTGAAATAGGGGAAGAGACCCAGTACTTC. It specifies CASSEIGEETQYF.

The J gene is TRBJ1-1, the V gene TRBV7-8; 7 nucleotides align to TRBD1. The CDR3 runs 13 residues. Germline lookup yields CDR1 SGHVS and CDR2 FQNEAQ. The J segment lost 3 bases and the V segment lost 2 bases, leaving 0 bases of the junction unmatched. The CDR3 DNA is TGTGCCAGCAGCTTACAGGGGGACACTGAAGCTTTCTTT. Translated: CASSLQGDTEAFF.

This chain links TRBV12-5 with TRBJ2-2, with 9 positions matching TRBD1. Germline-derived CDR1 and CDR2 are LGHNT and FRNRAP. J gave up 6 bases and V 1 base, and 6 bases lay outside the gene matches. This CDR3 has 16 amino acids. Here the CDR3 DNA reads TGTGCTAGTGGTTTGGAAGGACAGGGGTTCGCCGGGGAGCTGTTTTTT. It yields the protein CASGLEGQGFAGELFF.

The chain joins TRBV19 to TRBJ1-2; 10 nucleotides line up with TRBD1. V lost 1 base to trimming and J lost 7 bases; unmatched junction nucleotides: 3. Germline V gene data show CDR1 as LNHDA and CDR2 as SQIVND (reference sequence). The CDR3 totals 14 residues. This CDR3 is CASSIGGDRGGYTF. In DNA, the CDR3 is TGTGCCAGTAGTATAGGAGGGGACAGGGGTGGCTACACCTTC.

This chain connects TRBV6-6 to TRBJ2-7; 7 bases agree with TRBD1. Per germline, CDR1 MNHNY and CDR2 SVGAGI (reference sequence). This CDR3 comprises 14 residues. V dropped 5 bases and J dropped 7; count of bases not matched to a gene: 11. CDR3 region: CASSVDRVYGEQYF. The CDR3 bases are TGTGCCAGCAGTGTAGACAGGGTCTATGGAGAGCAGTACTTC.

The chain employs TRBV2 and TRBJ1-1; 7 bases map to TRBD1. The J segment lost 6 bases and the V segment lost 6 bases, leaving 16 bases of the junction unmatched. CDR3 length: 16 residues. Germline V lookup: CDR1 SNHLY, CDR2 FYNNEI. CDR3 sequence reads: CASSDRLQGLASEAFF. CDR3 in DNA: TGTGCCAGCAGCGACCGGCTACAGGGGCTGGCATCTGAAGCTTTCTTT.

The chain employs TRBV5-5 and TRBJ2-3; TRBD2 might be the D (5 bases). Per the germline V gene, CDR1 is SGHKS and CDR2 is YYEKEE (reference sequence). Between the trimmed V and J ends, which lost 3 bases and 2 bases, there was a span of 13 bases. The CDR3 consists of 15 residues. The CDR3 DNA follows: TGTGCCAGCAGCTGGCCCTCGGGGTCCACAGATACGCAGTATTTT. Its translation: CASSWPSGSTDTQYF.

This clone showed up just once. The chain is built from TRBV21-1 and TRBJ1-4; TRBD1 is the table's D call, not checked against the DNA. TRBV21-1 counts as a pseudogene. The CDR3 contains 15 residues. The CDR3 nucleotides read TGTGCCAGCAGTACCAACAGGTTAACTAATGAAAAACTGTTTTTT. This sequence encodes CASSTNRLTNEKLFF.

V is TRBV10-3 and J is TRBJ1-2; D gene uncertain. Between the trimmed V and J ends, which lost 6 bases and 6 bases, there was a span of 17 bases. Germline V gene lookup returns CDR1 ENHRY and CDR2 SYGVKD. The CDR3 sequence is 14 residues long. The CDR3 DNA reads TGTGCCATCAGCGGCGGGTTAGAGCCGAATGGCTACACCTTC. It encodes CAISGGLEPNGYTF.

The chain joins TRBV6-2 or TRBV6-3 to TRBJ1-5; tentative D call: TRBD1 (5 bases). This CDR3 region has 15 residues. Germline-derived CDR1 and CDR2 are MNHEY and SVGEGT. Trimming left V 2 bases short and J 3 bases short, with 11 bases between. CDR3 region: CASSYPRDINQPQHF. CDR3 nucleotides: TGTGCCAGCAGTTACCCCAGGGATATCAATCAGCCCCAGCATTTT.

The genes are TRBV7-2 and TRBJ2-1; TRBD2 matches 8 bases. After removal of 3 bases from V and 5 bases from J, the junction contained 6 bases not matched to a gene. Per germline, CDR1 SGHTA and CDR2 FQGNSA. This CDR3 is built from 15 residues. The CDR3 DNA follows: TGTGCCAGCAGCTTCGGGACTAGTTTTAACAATGAGCAGTTCTTC. This gives the protein CASSFGTSFNNEQFF. Drawing the rest from reference TRBV7-2 and TRBJ2-1, the complete variable domain is GAGVSQSPSNKVTEKGKDVELRCDPISGHTALYWYRQSLGQGLEFLIYFQGNSAPDKSGLPSDRFSAERTGGSVSTLTIQRTQQEDSAVYLCASSFGTSFNNEQFFGPGTRLTVL.

The CDR3 coding sequence is TGTGCCAGTAGTACCGCCGGCGGTTACAATGAGCAGTTCTTC. It encodes CASSTAGGYNEQFF. This chain links TRBV19 with TRBJ2-1; D unresolved. CDR3 length: 14 residues. Trimming shortened V by 4 bases and J by 4 bases, and 11 bases separated the two germline ends. Germline lookup yields CDR1 LNHDA and CDR2 SQIVND (reference sequence).

This clone was seen a few times. This chain connects TRBV4-3 to TRBJ2-7; D ambiguous. This CDR3 has 14 amino acids. Germline loops: CDR1 LGHNA, CDR2 YSLEER. V lost 5 bases to trimming and J lost 0 bases, with 11 bases between them. CDR3 DNA: TGCGCCAGCAGCTGGCTGGAGAGCTCCTACGAGCAGTACTTC. Amino acid sequence: CASSWLESSYEQYF.

This chain connects TRBV7-3 to TRBJ1-2; TRBD1 matches 7 bases. With V trimmed by 4 bases and J by 6 bases, 11 bases remained unmatched. CDR1 and CDR2 (germline): SGHTA, FQGTGA. This CDR3 is built from 15 residues. The CDR3 coding sequence is TGTGCCAGCAGCTGGGACAGAGGGAGGTTGGATGGCTACACCTTC. This encodes CASSWDRGRLDGYTF.

The gene calls are TRBV5-5 and TRBJ2-2; 8 bases align to TRBD1. The CDR3 has 15 residues. Germline CDR1 is SGHKS and CDR2 is YYEKEE (reference sequence). V dropped 3 bases and J dropped 4; count of bases not matched to a gene: 5. CDR3 in DNA: TGTGCCAGCAGCTCGACAGGGGCCGTCACCGGGGAGCTGTTTTTT. Encoded protein: CASSSTGAVTGELFF.

The J gene is TRBJ1-5, the V gene TRBV30; 9 positions agree with TRBD1. CDR1 is GTSNPN and CDR2 is SVGIG in the germline V gene (reference sequence). The CDR3 contains 16 residues. V lost 3 bases, J lost 4 bases, and 10 bases stayed unmatched. CDR3 in amino acids: CAWSHMDRGQNQPQHF. CDR3 DNA sequence: TGTGCCTGGAGCCATATGGACAGGGGCCAAAATCAGCCCCAGCATTTT.

By sample share, this clone is medium-sized. CDR3 in amino acids: CASSSGGETDTQYF. The CDR3 DNA is TGTGCCAGCAGTTCAGGGGGCGAAACAGATACGCAGTATTTT. The rearrangement uses TRBV6-4 and TRBJ2-3; 8 bases are shared with TRBD1. The V gene's germline CDR1 is MRHNA and CDR2 SNTAGT. The CDR3 covers 14 residues. With 5 bases clipped from V and 3 bases from J, the junction kept 4 bases outside the gene matches.

The chain is built from TRBV15 and TRBJ1-4; D not certain. V lost 0 bases and J lost 8, with 16 bases in between. Germline CDR1 and CDR2: LNHNV and YYDKDF (reference sequence). The CDR3 has 16 residues. In nucleotides, the CDR3 is TGTGCCACCAGCAGAGATGGCGGCCGGGTTATGGAAAAACTGTTTTTT. Its protein product is CATSRDGGRVMEKLFF.

The chain uses TRBV2 and TRBJ1-2; tentative D call: TRBD1 (5 bases). The germline CDR1 and CDR2 sequences are SNHLY and FYNNEI. The CDR3 consists of 13 residues. V lost 3 bases and J lost 4, with 9 bases in between. This CDR3 is CASSEGGVYGYTF. The CDR3 DNA is TGTGCCAGCAGTGAGGGGGGAGTCTATGGCTACACCTTC.

The gene calls are TRBV4-3 and TRBJ2-3; possible D gene TRBD1, 6 bases. The germline gives CDR1 LGHNA, CDR2 YSLEER. Trimming stripped 2 bases from V and 0 bases from J, with 15 bases between. The CDR3 runs to 17 residues. This chain's CDR3 is CASSQPGTPDSTDTQYF. In DNA form, the CDR3 reads TGCGCCAGCAGCCAACCCGGGACACCCGATAGCACAGATACGCAGTATTTT.

The chain couples TRBV7-3 to TRBJ2-1; weak D call: TRBD2 (6 bases). Trimming cost V 5 bases and J 2 bases, with 16 bases left between them. The germline gives CDR1 SGHTA, CDR2 FQGTGA. The CDR3 has 16 amino acids. CDR3 region: CASSTSGGIPYNEQFF. The CDR3 nucleotides are TGTGCCAGCAGCACGTCTGGGGGGATCCCCTACAATGAGCAGTTCTTC.

The J gene is TRBJ1-4, the V gene TRBV30; TRBD1 is a possible D gene (6 bases). This CDR3 contains 15 residues. CDR1 is GTSNPN and CDR2 is SVGIG in the germline V gene (reference sequence). The germline V and J ends were trimmed by 4 bases and 5 bases, with 17 bases remaining between them. The CDR3: CAWTTKDSLNEKLFF. In DNA, the CDR3 is TGTGCCTGGACTACTAAGGACAGCCTGAATGAAAAACTGTTTTTT.

The chain combines TRBV5-4 with TRBJ2-7, with D perhaps matching TRBD2 (7 bases). V was clipped by 0 bases and J by 0 bases, with 13 bases between them. The CDR3 spans 16 residues. CDR1 is SGHNT, CDR2 YYREEE, per germline (reference sequence). CDR3 protein: CASSLVGGGPSYEQYF. DNA for the CDR3: TGTGCCAGCAGCTTGGTGGGCGGGGGCCCCTCCTACGAGCAGTACTTC.

Only one count was recorded for this clone. This chain links TRBV5-1 with TRBJ2-5, with D perhaps TRBD1 (6 bases). The CDR3 runs 13 residues. V lost 4 bases and J lost 3, with 10 bases in between. Looked up from germline, CDR1 is SGHRS and CDR2 is YFSETQ. The CDR3 sequence: CASSPGQKETQYF. CDR3 in DNA: TGCGCCAGCAGCCCCGGACAGAAAGAGACCCAGTACTTC.

The chain carries TRBV12-5 and TRBJ2-7; TRBD2 is a possible D gene (6 bases). The germline gives CDR1 LGHNT, CDR2 FRNRAP. This CDR3 comprises 15 residues. V dropped 6 bases and J dropped 2 bases, with 17 bases sitting between them. As DNA, the CDR3 is TGTGCTAGTGGCCCCCATCACCGGGAGACCTACGAGCAGTACGTC. Protein product: CASGPHHRETYEQYV.

The gene calls are TRBV12-5 and TRBJ1-1; 7 positions match TRBD1. CDR1 and CDR2 from the germline V gene are LGHNT and FRNRAP. The length of the CDR3 is 16 residues. V was pared by 4 bases and J by 2 bases, with 10 bases of the junction left unmatched. CDR3 DNA: TGTGCTAGTGGTTCAACCCAGGGGGGTGGAAACACTGAAGCTTTCTTT. Amino acids: CASGSTQGGGNTEAFF.

The chain has TRBV19 and TRBJ2-4, with TRBD2 matching over 7 bases. The CDR3 covers 14 residues. Germline loops: CDR1 LNHDA, CDR2 SQIVND (reference sequence). The junction had 4 bases not matched to a gene; V was cut back by 1 base and J by 7 bases. CDR3 in amino acids: CASSIVAAGNIQYF. The CDR3 DNA reads TGTGCCAGTAGTATAGTCGCAGCGGGGAACATTCAGTACTTC.

The chain combines TRBV10-3 with TRBJ2-5; 10 bases match TRBD2. CDR1 is ENHRY and CDR2 is SYGVKD in the germline V gene. V shed 4 bases, J shed 2 bases, and the junction held 10 bases outside the gene matches. This CDR3 has 17 amino acids. The CDR3 DNA reads as TGTGCCATCAGTGGTAAAAGCGGGAGGGCCGATCAAGAGACCCAGTACTTC. Protein sequence: CAISGKSGRADQETQYF.

The chain couples TRBV4-3 to TRBJ2-2; no clear D. Trimming pared 0 bases from V and 7 bases from J, leaving 12 bases between. This CDR3 contains 15 residues. The germline V gene encodes CDR1 LGHNA and CDR2 YSLEER. The CDR3 DNA reads as TGCGCCAGCAGCCAAGATCCTGGTGCCGGCGGGGAGCTGTTTTTT. Translating gives CASSQDPGAGGELFF.

This sequence joins TRBV7-2 and TRBJ2-1; TRBD2 matches 8 bases. The germline CDR1 and CDR2 sequences are SGHTA and FQGNSA. V shed 2 bases and J 4 bases; nucleotides not matched to a gene: 16. The CDR3 has 19 amino acids. This CDR3 is CASSLIGGGRFGTYNEQFF. CDR3 bases: TGTGCCAGCAGCTTAATCGGCGGGGGGCGGTTTGGGACTTACAATGAGCAGTTCTTC.